This TCR beta chain was sequenced for a study of blood T cell repertoires in COVID-19. Across the whole study: Specimens from acute and convalescent COVID-19 originated in the United States, Italy and Spain. In each case, the material was cDNA or gDNA derived from T cells, B-cell-depleted T cells, or PBMCs.

Germline V gene sequence: CDR1 LGHNA, CDR2 YNFKEQ. V lost 0 bases and J 5 bases, leaving 12 bases between the germline ends. The CDR3 sequence is 15 residues long. Participants were aged about 18 to 89 years from about 25 US areas. The method was immunoSEQ multiplex PCR; TCRdb's version includes in-frame clones alone and lacks a portion of them. The sample holds 340,000 or so clones, just over 85% seen once. The sequence came from a middle-aged woman with acute COVID-19. The sequencing input was PBMCs or T cells enriched from blood (not recorded which). J is TRBJ2-3 and V is TRBV4-2, with D maybe TRBD1 (5 bases). CDR3 DNA sequence: TGTGCCAGCAGCCAAGATAGGCAGGGTAGAGATACGCAGTATTTT. Translated, it gives CASSQDRQGRDTQYF.